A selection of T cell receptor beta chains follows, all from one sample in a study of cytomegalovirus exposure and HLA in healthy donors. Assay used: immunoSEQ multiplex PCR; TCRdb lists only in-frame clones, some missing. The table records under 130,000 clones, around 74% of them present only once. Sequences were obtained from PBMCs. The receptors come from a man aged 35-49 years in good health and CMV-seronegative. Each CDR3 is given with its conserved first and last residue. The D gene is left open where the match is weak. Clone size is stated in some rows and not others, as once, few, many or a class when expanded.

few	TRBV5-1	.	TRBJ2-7	TGCGCCAGCAGCTTACAATCAGGACTCAACTACGAGCAGTACTTC	CASSLQSGLNYEQYF
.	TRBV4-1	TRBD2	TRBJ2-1	TGCGCCAGCAGCCAAGATCGACTAGCGGGAGTGAATGAGCAGTTCTTC	CASSQDRLAGVNEQFF
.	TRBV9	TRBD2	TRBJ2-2	TGTGCCAGCAGCGTAGCGGGGGGGGCGGGGGAGCTGTTTTTT	CASSVAGGAGELFF
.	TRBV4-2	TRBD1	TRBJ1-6	TGTGCCAGCAGATGGACAGGGCATGATAATTCACCCCTCCACTTT	CASRWTGHDNSPLHF
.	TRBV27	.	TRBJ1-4	TGTGCCAGCAGTTTATCGTCCCACGGACAAGTTAATGAAAAACTGTTTTTT	CASSLSSHGQVNEKLFF
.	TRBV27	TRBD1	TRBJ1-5	TGTGCCAGCCGAGCAGGGACAGTCCCTAATCAGCCCCAGCATTTT	CASRAGTVPNQPQHF
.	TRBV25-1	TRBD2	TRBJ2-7	TGTGCCAGCAGTGCGGGACTAGCGGCATCCGAGCAGTACTTC	CASSAGLAASEQYF
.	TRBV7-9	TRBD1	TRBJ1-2	TGTGCCAGCAGCTTAGCGGAGGGGGCTGGCTACACCTTC	CASSLAEGAGYTF
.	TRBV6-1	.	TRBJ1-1	TGTGCCAGCTGGTTGGACACCGGTGGGTGGACTGAAGCTTTCTTT	CASWLDTGGWTEAFF
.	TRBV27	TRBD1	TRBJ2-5	TGTGCCAGCAGTTTATCGGTGGGACAGGGGGTAAAGGAGACCCAGTACTTC	CASSLSVGQGVKETQYF
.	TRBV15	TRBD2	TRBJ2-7	TGTGCCACCAGCACCCCAGCGGGAGGGTCCTACGAGCAGTACTTC	CATSTPAGGSYEQYF
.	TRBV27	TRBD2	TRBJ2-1	TGTGCCAGCAGTTGGGGTAGCGGGGGGGCCTACAATGAGCAGTTCTTC	CASSWGSGGAYNEQFF
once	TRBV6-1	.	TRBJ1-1	TGTGCCAGCACTGACTTGGGAGACGGTCAGAACACTGAAGCTTTCTTT	CASTDLGDGQNTEAFF
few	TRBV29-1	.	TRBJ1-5	TGCAGCGTTGGGGATAGCGGCAATCAGCCCCAGCATTTT	CSVGDSGNQPQHF
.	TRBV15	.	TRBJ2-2	TGTGCCACCAGCAGAGCCGGAGCGAACACCGGGGAGCTGTTTTTT	CATSRAGANTGELFF
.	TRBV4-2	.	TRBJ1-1	TGTGCCAGCAGCAGCGACAGGCCAATGAACACTGAAGCTTTCTTT	CASSSDRPMNTEAFF
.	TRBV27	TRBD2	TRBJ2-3	TGTGCCAGCAGTTTGGTCAGGCGGGGGGGCGGAGATACGCAGTATTTT	CASSLVRRGGGDTQYF
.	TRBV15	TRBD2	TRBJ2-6	TGTGCCACCAGCAGAGATCCAGCGGGAGGGCCGTCTGGGGCCAACGTCCTGACTTTC	CATSRDPAGGPSGANVLTF
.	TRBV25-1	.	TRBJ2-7	TGTGCCAGCAGGGGTATCGTAGGGGCCCGCGAGCAGTACTTC	CASRGIVGAREQYF
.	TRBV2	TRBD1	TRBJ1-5	TGTGCCAGCAACTACGGACAGGGGTTCGGGCCCCAGCATTTT	CASNYGQGFGPQHF
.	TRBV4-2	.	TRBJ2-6	TGTGCCAGCAGCCAAGGAGAAGCGGTTGCTGGGGCCAACGTCCTGACTTTC	CASSQGEAVAGANVLTF
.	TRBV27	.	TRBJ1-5	TGTGCCAGCAGCTCCAGGGGTAACAATCAGCCCCAGCATTTT	CASSSRGNNQPQHF
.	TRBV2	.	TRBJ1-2	TGTGCCACACTCGGAGACTCTAACTATGGCTACACCTTC	CATLGDSNYGYTF
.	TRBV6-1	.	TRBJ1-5	TGTGCCAGCAGGACAGATCTGGATCAGCCCCGGCATTTT	CASRTDLDQPRHF
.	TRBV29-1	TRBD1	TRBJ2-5	TGCAGCGTTGAAGATTGGTACCAGGACAGGGCGGGAGAGACCCAGTACTTC	CSVEDWYQDRAGETQYF
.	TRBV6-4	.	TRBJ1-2	TGTGCCAGCAGTGACCGCTACCCCCTATCAGGGGGCTACACCTTC	CASSDRYPLSGGYTF
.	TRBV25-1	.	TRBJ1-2	TGTGCCAGCAGTGAGCAGGGGACTAACCCCTATGGCTACACCTTC	CASSEQGTNPYGYTF
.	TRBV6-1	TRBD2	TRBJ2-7	TGTGCCAGCAGTCTTCTAGCGGGTCCTACCAACGAGCAGTACTTC	CASSLLAGPTNEQYF
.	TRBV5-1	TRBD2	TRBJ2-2	TGCGCCAGCAGCCTGCGGGAGGGCATCGGGGAGCTGTTTTTT	CASSLREGIGELFF
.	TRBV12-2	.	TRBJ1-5	TGTGCAAGTCGCTTAAGAGGACAGGGAGGCAATCAGCCCCAGCATTTT	CASRLRGQGGNQPQHF
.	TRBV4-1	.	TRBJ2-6	TGCGCCAGCAGCCGAGAGGGGCGGGGAGCCGGGGCCAACGTCCTGACTTTC	CASSREGRGAGANVLTF
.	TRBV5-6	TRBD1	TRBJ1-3	TGTGCCAGCAGCTGGGCACTTACAGGGGCCTCATCTGGAAACACCATATATTTT	CASSWALTGASSGNTIYF
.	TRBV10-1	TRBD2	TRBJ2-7	TGCGCCAGCAGTACGAGCGGGAACTACGAGCAGTACTTC	CASSTSGNYEQYF
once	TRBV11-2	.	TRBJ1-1	TGTGCCAGCAGCTTAGTCCCACACAGTGAAGCTTTCTTT	CASSLVPHSEAFF
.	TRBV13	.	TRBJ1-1	TGTGCCAGCAGCTCTTCGAACACTGAAGCTTTCTTT	CASSSSNTEAFF
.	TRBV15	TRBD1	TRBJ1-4	TGTGCCACCAGCTGGCGACAGGGTCCTAATGAAAAACTGTTTTTT	CATSWRQGPNEKLFF
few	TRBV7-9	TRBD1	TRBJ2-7	TGTGCCAGCAGCATCGGCTGGACAGGAGCCTCCTACGAGCAGTACTTC	CASSIGWTGASYEQYF
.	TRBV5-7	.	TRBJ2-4	TGTGCCAGCAACCGAGTAGCCAAAAACATTCAGTACTTC	CASNRVAKNIQYF
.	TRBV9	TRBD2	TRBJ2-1	TGTGCCAGCAGCGGCAGCGGGAGCTCCTACAATGAGCAGTTCTTC	CASSGSGSSYNEQFF